This note documents a single T cell receptor beta chain sequence. This clonotype was detected only a few times. Its antigen remains undetermined. No clone much larger than this one lies a single base away; base qualities are absent. Library preparation was by 5' RACE. Sequencing took place on an Illumina HiSeq 2000. A universal primer binding site was added through template switching, and the final cDNA carried a unique molecular identifier so that TCR cDNA molecules could be counted accurately. Specific primers in the conserved constant-segment region were used to synthesize first-strand cDNA for the TCR alpha and beta chains. To control for contamination, each cDNA library was double barcoded with a SMART-Mk sample barcode plus Illumina barcodes. TruSeq adapter sequences and Illumina sample barcodes were added in two successive PCR steps. Sequencing of the TCR alpha and beta cDNA libraries was done on the Illumina HiSeq platform using custom primers. The paper's data handling went like this. MiGEC was used to process raw reads and extract unique molecular identifiers, and MiXCR was used to find CDR3 positions. For each individual, recombination models were inferred using an EM algorithm with the repgenHMM and IGoR tools. The tcR package in R was used for shared clonotype analysis, with sharing normalized by the product of cloneset sizes. To study raw recombination without the effects of thymic and clonal selection, out-of-frame nonproductive sequences were analyzed. Starting from the raw public reads, TCRdb applied fastp trimming at Q25, assembled clones with MiXCR and retained in-frame beta chains. Entries that share a CDR3 protein sequence are merged under the most common genes and DNA. The V and J calls shown here were made by TCRdb, not taken from the authors' results. The sample table records about 200,000 distinct CDR3 sequences; roughly 10% of these occur just once. The ten most abundant clones make up about 5.2% of the sample.

The data derive from a study of identical twins listed by TCRdb under 2016. Some background on the complete study: To test whether fetal clonotypes persist, this study deep-sequenced TCR alpha and beta repertoires from monozygotic twins, from unrelated adults of various ages, and from cord blood. Replicate twin experiments were performed at different times using different library preparation protocols to rule out contamination.

Every donor in the study was a healthy Caucasian. Using Miltenyi CD45RO+ enrichment and human naive T-cell isolation kits, memory (CD45RO+) and naive T cells were isolated from PBMC. Study-wide conclusions, independent of this receptor: Zero-insertion analyses could be partly confounded by invariant T cells such as MAIT and iNKT, although diverse VJ usage argued against such confounding for most clonotypes. Compared with coincidental sharing between unrelated individuals, out-of-frame TCR alpha sequences shared between twins showed an excess of sequences with low generation probability. In monozygotic twins, recombination models systematically underestimated out-of-frame TCR alpha sharing, but the models matched the sharing seen between unrelated individuals. Abundant cord blood beta clonotypes had fewer insertions, young adult naive repertoires showed a similar but weaker trend, and memory repertoires showed no such trend. The excess sharing between twins in beta out-of-frame sequences was weaker because fewer shared sequences reduced the signal-to-noise ratio. Because the same donors could not be followed over many years, the conclusions relied on cross-sectional statistical analysis.

The origin of this receptor is a woman between 18 and 30 years old in good health. What was sequenced was memory (CD45RO+) T cells sorted from blood. This sample's cell subset or site label indicates: CD45RO+ enriched T cells.

Read as DNA, the sequence is TGTGCCAGCAAACTAGGGGGGGACTACTACGAGCAGTACTTC. Its protein reads: CASKLGGDYYEQYF. The V gene is TRBV6-1 and the J gene is TRBJ2-7; the D gene is perhaps TRBD2, on 7 matching bases. The CDR3 runs 14 amino acids, cysteine and phenylalanine included. The entry retains the CDR3 DNA only, 42 bases that are in frame from base 1. The germline V gene provides CDR1 MNHNS and CDR2 SASEGT. Trimming removed 7 bases from V and 3 bases from J, leaving 16 bases between the germline ends.